This passage covers 25 T cell receptor beta chains from one sample sequenced in a study of cytotoxic CD8 clonotypes in ibrutinib-treated CLL. TCRdb keeps only in-frame clones here, not all; method: immunoSEQ multiplex PCR. The repertoire includes 97,000 or so clones, about 72% of them detected once, and about 32% sits in the top ten. The sequenced sample was PBMCs, obtained after 12 months of ibrutinib treatment. The source of these receptors is a human donor with chronic lymphocytic leukemia.

The chain couples TRBV9 to TRBJ2-5; the match to TRBD1 covers 8 bases. The V gene's germline CDR1 is SGDLS and CDR2 YYNGEE. This CDR3 contains 15 residues. V lost 4 bases and J lost 1; bases outside the gene matches: 6. The CDR3 sequence: CASSPGRGLQETQYF. The CDR3 DNA sequence: TGTGCCAGCAGCCCCGGCAGGGGGCTCCAAGAGACCCAGTACTTC.

This chain links TRBV7-2 with TRBJ2-7; D is possibly TRBD2 (7 bases). Germline CDR1 is SGHTA and CDR2 is FQGNSA. V gave up 3 bases and J gave up 3 bases, with 12 bases separating them. The CDR3 extends over 14 amino acids. This CDR3 reads CASSFGGGHYEQYF. The CDR3 region has the DNA TGTGCCAGCAGCTTTGGCGGGGGACACTACGAGCAGTACTTC.

V usage is TRBV9 and J usage is TRBJ2-5, with D possibly matching TRBD1 (5 bases). V gave up 5 bases and J gave up 4 bases, with 18 bases separating them. The CDR3 has 15 residues. The germline V gene has CDR1 SGDLS and CDR2 YYNGEE. The CDR3 DNA is TGTGCCAGCAGTTTAAGCGACAGCCCGGGAGAGACCCAGTACTTC. Translating gives CASSLSDSPGETQYF. The full variable domain, with the rest looked up from reference TRBV9 and TRBJ2-5, is DSGVTQTPKHLITATGQRVTLRCSPRSGDLSVYWYQQSLDQGLQFLIQYYNGEERAKGNILERFSAQQFPDLHSELNLSSLELGDSALYFCASSLSDSPGETQYFGPGTRLLVL.

CDR3: CASSLARPSTDTQYF. The CDR3 DNA sequence: TGTGCCAGCAGCTTAGCCCGTCCTAGCACAGATACGCAGTATTTT. The chain uses TRBV11-1 and TRBJ2-3, with no clear D. Trimming took off 0 bases at V and 0 bases at J, with 7 bases between the two ends. The CDR3 is made up of 15 amino acids. Per the germline V gene, CDR1 is SGHAT and CDR2 is FQDESV (reference sequence). Variable domain in full (rest from reference TRBV11-1 and TRBJ2-3): EAEVAQSPRYKITEKSQAVAFWCDPISGHATLYWYRQILGQGPELLVQFQDESVVDDSQLPKDRFSAERLKGVDSTLKIQPAELGDSAMYLCASSLARPSTDTQYFGPGTRLTVL.

This chain connects TRBV5-1 to TRBJ2-2, with a tentative D call TRBD2 (5 bases). CDR3 length: 16 residues. Germline CDR1 is SGHRS and CDR2 is YFSETQ. Trimming pared 0 bases from V and 1 base from J, leaving 10 bases between. CDR3 protein: CASSLVSTRNTGELFF. The DNA for the CDR3 is TGCGCCAGCAGCTTGGTTAGTACTAGGAACACCGGGGAGCTGTTTTTT.

The CDR3 DNA follows: TGTGCCAGCAGCGTTGGTGGCGGGGGCCCCTACAATGAGCAGTTCTTC. It translates to CASSVGGGGPYNEQFF. This chain connects TRBV9 to TRBJ2-1, with TRBD2 as a possible D gene (7 bases). V lost 2 bases, J lost 2 bases, and 14 bases lay in between. CDR3 length: 16 residues. Germline CDR1 reads SGDLS; CDR2 reads YYNGEE.

This chain uses TRBV6-1 with TRBJ1-5; no definite D call. The CDR3 covers 13 residues. V lost 6 bases to trimming and J lost 3 bases, with 9 bases between them. Germline V gives CDR1 MNHNS, CDR2 SASEGT. The CDR3 sequence is CASRGGPNQPQHF. The CDR3 DNA reads TGTGCCAGCAGGGGAGGGCCCAATCAGCCCCAGCATTTT.

The rearrangement links TRBV6-1 to TRBJ2-5; 8 bases are shared with TRBD2. Trimming took 6 bases from V and 5 from J; bases not matched to a gene: 5. This CDR3 spans 13 amino acids. The germline V gene encodes CDR1 MNHNS and CDR2 SASEGT. CDR3: CASRRGGRETQYF. For the CDR3, the DNA is TGTGCCAGCAGACGGGGCGGGAGGGAGACCCAGTACTTC.

V usage is TRBV6-6 and J usage is TRBJ2-7, with TRBD1 matching over 8 bases. Germline V gene sequence: CDR1 MNHNY, CDR2 SVGAGI (reference sequence). Trimming at V came to 2 bases and at J to 2 bases, leaving 2 bases not matched to a gene. The CDR3 length is 14 residues. CDR3 nucleotides: TGTGCCAGCAGTTACGACAGGGGCCCCTACGAGCAGTACTTC. Residues: CASSYDRGPYEQYF.

This chain joins TRBV6-6 and TRBJ2-5, with D maybe TRBD2 (5 bases). The CDR3 has 11 amino acids. The V and J ends lost 6 bases and 3 bases respectively, with 5 bases between them. CDR1 is MNHNY and CDR2 is SVGAGI in the germline V gene (reference sequence). This chain's CDR3 is CASRREETQYF. The CDR3 DNA is TGTGCCAGCAGGCGGGAAGAGACCCAGTACTTC.

The chain links TRBV4-1 to TRBJ2-1; TRBD2 agrees at 8 bases. Looked up from germline, CDR1 is MGHRA and CDR2 is YSYEKL. The CDR3 length is 17 residues. With 0 bases clipped from V and 10 bases from J, the junction kept 14 bases outside the gene matches. The CDR3 reads CASSQEFGGALSIEQFF. Here the CDR3 DNA reads TGCGCCAGCAGCCAAGAATTCGGGGGGGCCCTATCAATCGAGCAGTTCTTC.

The V call is TRBV5-1, the J call TRBJ2-2; D unresolved. Germline V CDR1 and CDR2: SGHRS, YFSETQ. The length of the CDR3 is 15 residues. V was trimmed by 3 bases and J by 0 bases, leaving 9 bases between them. DNA for the CDR3: TGCGCCAGCAGCTCCCGGCAGGCGAACACCGGGGAGCTGTTTTTT. Its translation is CASSSRQANTGELFF.

In DNA form, the CDR3 reads TGCGCCAGCAGCTCGCAGACAGAGAACACTGAAGCTTTCTTT. It is translated as CASSSQTENTEAFF. The J gene is TRBJ1-1, the V gene TRBV5-1; possible D gene TRBD1, 5 bases. Between the trimmed V and J ends, which lost 3 bases and 1 base, there was a span of 10 bases. The length of the CDR3 is 14 residues. Germline V CDR1 and CDR2: SGHRS, YFSETQ.

This CDR3 is CASSPQLTGTGNEQFF. The CDR3 DNA reads as TGCGCCAGCAGCCCCCAACTGACGGGTACCGGCAATGAGCAGTTCTTC. The rearrangement joins TRBV5-1 to TRBJ2-1; D remains unclear. The V end lost 4 bases, the J end lost 6 bases, and 20 bases lay between the germline ends. This CDR3 comprises 16 residues. Germline V gene data show CDR1 as SGHRS and CDR2 as YFSETQ.

This rearrangement joins TRBV7-3 to TRBJ2-3; D uncertain. Trimming took off 4 bases at V and 5 bases at J, with 10 bases between the two ends. CDR1 and CDR2 (germline): SGHTA, FQGTGA. CDR3 length equals 13 residues. The CDR3 loop is CASSSAPEDTQYF. CDR3 in DNA: TGTGCCAGCAGCTCGGCGCCGGAAGATACGCAGTATTTT.

This clone was counted ten times or more. The chain has TRBV7-8 and TRBJ1-6, with no clear D. Trimming left V 1 base short and J 5 bases short, with 6 bases between. The CDR3 runs 14 residues. Germline V gene lookup returns CDR1 SGHVS and CDR2 FQNEAQ. The CDR3 region has the DNA TGTGCCAGCAGCTTAGAACGGGATAATTCACCCCTCCACTTT. It yields the protein CASSLERDNSPLHF.

This chain joins TRBV7-9 and TRBJ2-1; tentative D call: TRBD2 (7 bases). V was shortened by 0 bases and J by 6 bases, with 12 bases between the two germline ends. CDR1 SEHNR and CDR2 FQNEAQ come from the germline V gene (reference sequence). The CDR3 is 15 amino acids. CDR3 sequence: CASSLAGGPFNEQFF. The CDR3, as DNA: TGTGCCAGCAGCTTAGCGGGGGGGCCCTTCAATGAGCAGTTCTTC. Variable domain in full (rest from reference TRBV7-9 and TRBJ2-1): DTGVSQNPRHKITKRGQNVTFRCDPISEHNRLYWYRQTLGQGPEFLTYFQNEAQLEKSRLLSDRFSAERPKGSFSTLEIQRTEQGDSAMYLCASSLAGGPFNEQFFGPGTRLTVL.

This chain uses TRBV18 with TRBJ2-3; D remains ambiguous. Trimming took off 1 base at V and 4 bases at J, with 6 bases between the two ends. Germline V gives CDR1 KGHSH, CDR2 LQKENI. The CDR3 is 13 residues long. The DNA for the CDR3 is TGTGCCAGCTCACCACAAGTCGCAGATACGCAGTATTTT. Translation: CASSPQVADTQYF.

This clone is a singleton in its sample. The chain recombines TRBV5-1 with TRBJ1-2; tentative D call: TRBD1 (6 bases). CDR3 size: 13 residues. The germline gives CDR1 SGHRS, CDR2 YFSETQ. V gave up 1 base and J gave up 7 bases, with 11 bases separating them. The CDR3 DNA is TGCGCCAGCAGCTTGACAGGGACGGTTGGCTACACCTTC. As protein: CASSLTGTVGYTF.

This chain joins TRBV7-9 and TRBJ1-3, with a weak D call TRBD1 (6 bases). The germline V gene encodes CDR1 SEHNR and CDR2 FQNEAQ (reference sequence). The CDR3 spans 17 residues. V was shortened by 4 bases and J by 2 bases, with 18 bases between the two germline ends. The CDR3 coding sequence is TGTGCCAGCAGCTCGACTACACAGGGTGCTACTGGAAACACCATATATTTT. Amino acids: CASSSTTQGATGNTIYF.

CDR3 residues: CATGAVANEKLFF. In nucleotides, the CDR3 is TGTGCCACAGGGGCCGTTGCTAATGAAAAACTGTTTTTT. The V call is TRBV15, the J call TRBJ1-4, with a tentative D call TRBD1 (5 bases). Germline V CDR1 and CDR2: LNHNV, YYDKDF (reference sequence). The CDR3 spans 13 residues. Trimming left V 9 bases short and J 3 bases short, with 11 bases between. Combining the CDR3 with reference TRBV15 and TRBJ1-4 gives the whole variable domain DAMVIQNPRYQVTQFGKPVTLSCSQTLNHNVMYWYQQKSSQAPKLLFHYYDKDFNNEADTPDNFQSRRPNTSFCFLDIRSPGLGDTAMYLCATGAVANEKLFFGSGTQLSVL.

The rearrangement uses TRBV7-3 and TRBJ2-3; TRBD2 matches 11 bases. Germline loops: CDR1 SGHTA, CDR2 FQGTGA. The CDR3 totals 16 residues. V shed 5 bases and J 0 bases; nucleotides not matched to a gene: 4. In nucleotides, the CDR3 is TGTGCCAGCAGCCCTGGGACTAGCGGTAGCACAGATACGCAGTATTTT. Translated: CASSPGTSGSTDTQYF.

The chain carries TRBV14 and TRBJ1-3, with a possible D match to TRBD1 (5 bases). Looked up from germline, CDR1 is SGHDN and CDR2 is FVKESK. This CDR3 is 15 amino acids long. Trimming took off 1 base at V and 4 bases at J, with 11 bases between the two ends. CDR3 in amino acids: CASSQGGTQGNTIYF. The CDR3 DNA reads TGTGCCAGCAGCCAAGGGGGGACTCAAGGAAACACCATATATTTT.

The rearrangement links TRBV5-4 to TRBJ1-1; the match to TRBD1 covers 8 bases. Germline V gives CDR1 SGHNT, CDR2 YYREEE (reference sequence). The CDR3 runs to 14 residues. Losses at the gene ends were 4 bases for V and 4 bases for J; bases not matched to a gene: 6. This chain's CDR3 is CASSPGTGGTEAFF. In DNA, the CDR3 is TGTGCCAGCAGCCCTGGTACAGGGGGCACTGAAGCTTTCTTT.

V usage is TRBV18 and J usage is TRBJ1-2, with 9 bases identical to TRBD1. CDR1 is KGHSH and CDR2 is LQKENI in the germline V gene. This CDR3 is built from 16 residues. The V gene end was trimmed by 4 bases and the J gene end by 4 bases; junction bases not matched to a gene: 10. For the CDR3, the DNA is TGTGCCAGCTCACGGACAGGGGACAGTTTAAGCTATGGCTACACCTTC. This sequence encodes CASSRTGDSLSYGYTF.